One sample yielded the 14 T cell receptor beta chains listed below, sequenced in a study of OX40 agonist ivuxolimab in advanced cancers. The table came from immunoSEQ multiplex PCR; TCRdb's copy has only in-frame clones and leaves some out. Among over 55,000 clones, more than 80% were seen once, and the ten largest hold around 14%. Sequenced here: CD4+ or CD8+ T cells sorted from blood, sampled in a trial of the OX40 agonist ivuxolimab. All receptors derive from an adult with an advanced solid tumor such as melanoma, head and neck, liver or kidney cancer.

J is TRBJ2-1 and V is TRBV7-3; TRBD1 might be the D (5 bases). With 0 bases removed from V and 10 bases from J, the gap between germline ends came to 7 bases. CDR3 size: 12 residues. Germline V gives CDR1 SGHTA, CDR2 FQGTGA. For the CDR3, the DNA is TGTGCCAGCAGCTTAACGGGGCGGGAGCAGTTCTTC. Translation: CASSLTGREQFF.

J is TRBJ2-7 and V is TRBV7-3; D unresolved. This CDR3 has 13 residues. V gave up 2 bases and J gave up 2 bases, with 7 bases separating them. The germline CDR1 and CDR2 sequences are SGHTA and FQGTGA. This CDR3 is CASSLANTYEQYF. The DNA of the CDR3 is TGTGCCAGCAGCTTAGCCAATACCTACGAGCAGTACTTC.

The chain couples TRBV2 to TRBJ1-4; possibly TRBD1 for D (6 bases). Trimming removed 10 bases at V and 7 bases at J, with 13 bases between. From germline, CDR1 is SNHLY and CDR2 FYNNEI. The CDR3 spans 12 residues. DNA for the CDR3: TGTGCCACCCGGGACATTGGTGAAAAACTGTTTTTT. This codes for CATRDIGEKLFF.

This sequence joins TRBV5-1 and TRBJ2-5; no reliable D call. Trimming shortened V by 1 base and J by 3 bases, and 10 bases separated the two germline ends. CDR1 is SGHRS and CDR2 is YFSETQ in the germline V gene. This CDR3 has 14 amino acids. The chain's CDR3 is CASSLTASKETQYF. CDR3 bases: TGCGCCAGCAGCTTGACGGCTTCTAAAGAGACCCAGTACTTC.

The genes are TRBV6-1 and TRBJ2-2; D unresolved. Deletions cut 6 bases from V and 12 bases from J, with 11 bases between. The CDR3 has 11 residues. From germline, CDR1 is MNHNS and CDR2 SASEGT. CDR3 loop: CASSLNGKLFF. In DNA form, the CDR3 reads TGTGCCAGCAGCCTGAATGGGAAGCTGTTTTTT.

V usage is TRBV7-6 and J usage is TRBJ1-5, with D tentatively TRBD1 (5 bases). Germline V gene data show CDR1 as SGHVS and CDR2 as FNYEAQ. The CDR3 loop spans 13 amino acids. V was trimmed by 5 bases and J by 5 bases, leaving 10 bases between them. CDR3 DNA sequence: TGTGCCAGCAGCGAGACAGATGATCAGCCCCAGCATTTT. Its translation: CASSETDDQPQHF.

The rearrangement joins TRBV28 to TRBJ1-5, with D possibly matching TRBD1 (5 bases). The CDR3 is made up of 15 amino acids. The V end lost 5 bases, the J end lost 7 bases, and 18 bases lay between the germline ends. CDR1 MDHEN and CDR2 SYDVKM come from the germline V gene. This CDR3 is CASSEGRQGGQPQHF. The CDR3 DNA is TGTGCCAGCAGTGAAGGGCGTCAGGGCGGCCAGCCCCAGCATTTT.

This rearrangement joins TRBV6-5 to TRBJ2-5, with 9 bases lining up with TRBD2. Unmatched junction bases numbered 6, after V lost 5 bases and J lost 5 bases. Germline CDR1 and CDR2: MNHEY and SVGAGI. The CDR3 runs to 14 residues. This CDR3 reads CASSDMTSGETQYF. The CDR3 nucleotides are TGTGCCAGCAGTGATATGACTAGCGGTGAGACCCAGTACTTC.

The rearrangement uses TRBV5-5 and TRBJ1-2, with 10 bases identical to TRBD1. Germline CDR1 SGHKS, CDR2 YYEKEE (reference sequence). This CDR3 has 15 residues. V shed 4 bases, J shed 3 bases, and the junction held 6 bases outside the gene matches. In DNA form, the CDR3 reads TGTGCCAGCAGCCTGACAGGGGGCATTGACTATGGCTACACCTTC. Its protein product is CASSLTGGIDYGYTF.

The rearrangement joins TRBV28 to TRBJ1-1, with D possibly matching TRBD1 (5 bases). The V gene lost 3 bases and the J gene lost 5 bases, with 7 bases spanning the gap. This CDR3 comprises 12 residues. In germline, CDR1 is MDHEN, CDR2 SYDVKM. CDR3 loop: CASSLRQTEAFF. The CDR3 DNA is TGTGCCAGCAGTTTGAGACAGACTGAAGCTTTCTTT.

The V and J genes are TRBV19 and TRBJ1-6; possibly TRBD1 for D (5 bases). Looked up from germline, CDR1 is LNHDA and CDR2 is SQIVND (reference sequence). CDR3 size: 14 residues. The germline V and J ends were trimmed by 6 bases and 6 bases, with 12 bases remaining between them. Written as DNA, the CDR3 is TGTGCCAGTAGCTCACAGAGGGGTAATTCACCCCTCCACTTT. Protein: CASSSQRGNSPLHF.

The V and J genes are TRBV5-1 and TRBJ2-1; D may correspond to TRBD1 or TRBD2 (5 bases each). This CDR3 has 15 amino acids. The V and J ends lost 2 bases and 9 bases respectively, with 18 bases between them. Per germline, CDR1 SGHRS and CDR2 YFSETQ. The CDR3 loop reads CASSLLQGEFGEQFF. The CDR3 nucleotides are TGCGCCAGCAGCTTATTGCAGGGAGAGTTTGGTGAGCAGTTCTTC.

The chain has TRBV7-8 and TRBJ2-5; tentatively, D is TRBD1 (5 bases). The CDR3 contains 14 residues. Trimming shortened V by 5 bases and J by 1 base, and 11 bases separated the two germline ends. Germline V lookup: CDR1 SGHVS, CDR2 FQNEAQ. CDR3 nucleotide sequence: TGTGCCAGCAGCCCAGGACACTTCCAAGAGACCCAGTACTTC. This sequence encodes CASSPGHFQETQYF.

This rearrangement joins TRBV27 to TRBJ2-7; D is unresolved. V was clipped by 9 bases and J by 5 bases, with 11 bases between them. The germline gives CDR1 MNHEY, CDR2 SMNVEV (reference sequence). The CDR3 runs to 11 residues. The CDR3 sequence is CASSVLDEQYF. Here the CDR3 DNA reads TGTGCCAGTTCCGTGCTGGACGAGCAGTACTTC.